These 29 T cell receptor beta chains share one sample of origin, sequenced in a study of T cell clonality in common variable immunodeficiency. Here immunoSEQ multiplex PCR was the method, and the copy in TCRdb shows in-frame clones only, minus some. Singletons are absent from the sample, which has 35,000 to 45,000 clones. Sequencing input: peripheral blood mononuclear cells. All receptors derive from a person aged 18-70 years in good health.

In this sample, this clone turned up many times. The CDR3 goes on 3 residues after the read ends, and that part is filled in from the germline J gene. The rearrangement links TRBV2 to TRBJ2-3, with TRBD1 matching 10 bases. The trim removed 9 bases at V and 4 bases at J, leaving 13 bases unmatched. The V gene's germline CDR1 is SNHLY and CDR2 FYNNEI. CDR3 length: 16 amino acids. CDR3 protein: CASLLRDRGAPDTQYF. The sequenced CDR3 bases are TGTGCCAGTTTGCTTCGGGACAGGGGCGCCCCAGATACG. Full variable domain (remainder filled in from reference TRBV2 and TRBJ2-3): EPEVTQTPSHQVTQMGQEVILRCVPISNHLYFYWYRQILGQKVEFLVSFYNNEISEKSEIFDDQFSVERPDGSNFTLKIRSTKLEDSAMYFCASLLRDRGAPDTQYFGPGTRLTVL.

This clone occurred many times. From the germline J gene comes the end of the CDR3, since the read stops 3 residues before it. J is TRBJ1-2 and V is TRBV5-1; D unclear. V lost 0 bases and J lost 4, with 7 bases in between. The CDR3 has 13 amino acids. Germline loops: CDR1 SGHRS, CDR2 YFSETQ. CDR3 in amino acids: CASSLERGYGYTF. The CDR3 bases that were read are TGCGCCAGCAGCTTGGAGCGCGGCTATGGC.

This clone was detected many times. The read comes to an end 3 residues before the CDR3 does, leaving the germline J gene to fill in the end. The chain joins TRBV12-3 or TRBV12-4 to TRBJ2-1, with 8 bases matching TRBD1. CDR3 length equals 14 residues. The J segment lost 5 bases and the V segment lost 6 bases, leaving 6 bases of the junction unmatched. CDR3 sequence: CASRRGQANNEQFF. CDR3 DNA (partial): TGTGCCAGCAGGAGGGGACAGGCCAACAATGAG.

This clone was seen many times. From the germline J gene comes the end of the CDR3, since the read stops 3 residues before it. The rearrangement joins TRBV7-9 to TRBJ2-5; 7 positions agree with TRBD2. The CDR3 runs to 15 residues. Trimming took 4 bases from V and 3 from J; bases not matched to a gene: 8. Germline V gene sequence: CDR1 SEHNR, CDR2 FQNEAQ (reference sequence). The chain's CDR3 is CASSSTRGEEETQYF. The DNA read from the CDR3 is TGTGCCAGCAGCTCGACTCGGGGGGAAGAAGAGACC.

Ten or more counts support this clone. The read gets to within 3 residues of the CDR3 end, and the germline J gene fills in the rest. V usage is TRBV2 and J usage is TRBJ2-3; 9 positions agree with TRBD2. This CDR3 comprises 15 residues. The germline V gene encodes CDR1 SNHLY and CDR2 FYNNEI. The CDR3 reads CASSGTSAHPWTQYF. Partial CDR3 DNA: TGTGCCAGCAGTGGGACTAGCGCCCACCCTTGGACG.

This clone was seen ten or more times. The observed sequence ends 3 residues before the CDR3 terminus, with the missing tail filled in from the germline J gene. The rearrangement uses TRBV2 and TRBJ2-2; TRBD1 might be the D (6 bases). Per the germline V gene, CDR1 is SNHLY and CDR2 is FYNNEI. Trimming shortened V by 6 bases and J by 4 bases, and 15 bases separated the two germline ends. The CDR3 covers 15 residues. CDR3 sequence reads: CASRSGERSTGELFF. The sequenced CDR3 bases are TGTGCCAGCAGATCAGGGGAAAGGTCCACCGGGGAG.

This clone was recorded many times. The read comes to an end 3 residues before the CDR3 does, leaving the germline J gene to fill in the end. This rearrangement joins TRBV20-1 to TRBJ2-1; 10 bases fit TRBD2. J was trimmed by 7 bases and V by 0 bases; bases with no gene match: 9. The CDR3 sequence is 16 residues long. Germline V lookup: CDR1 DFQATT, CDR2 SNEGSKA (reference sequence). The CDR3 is CSAREGKRGGGNEQFF. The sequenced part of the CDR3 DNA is TGCAGTGCTAGAGAGGGGAAGCGGGGGGGCGGAAATGAG.

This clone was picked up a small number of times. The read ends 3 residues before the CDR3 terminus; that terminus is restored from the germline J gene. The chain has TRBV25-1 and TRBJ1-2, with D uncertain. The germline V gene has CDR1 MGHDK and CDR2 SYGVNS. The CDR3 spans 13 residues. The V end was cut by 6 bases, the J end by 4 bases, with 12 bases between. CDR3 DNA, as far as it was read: TGTGCCAGCAGGGAAGGCGGAAGCTATGGC. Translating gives CASREGGSYG. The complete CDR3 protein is CASREGGSYGYTF.

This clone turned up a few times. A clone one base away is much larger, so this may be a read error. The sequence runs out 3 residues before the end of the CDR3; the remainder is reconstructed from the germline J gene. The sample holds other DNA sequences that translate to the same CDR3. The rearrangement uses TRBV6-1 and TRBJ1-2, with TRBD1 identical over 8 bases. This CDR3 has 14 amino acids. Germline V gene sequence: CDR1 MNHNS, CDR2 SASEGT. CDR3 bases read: TGTGCCAGCAGTGCCGGGACAGGCCCAGTAGGC. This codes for CASSAGTGPVG. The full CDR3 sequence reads CASSAGTGPVGYTF.

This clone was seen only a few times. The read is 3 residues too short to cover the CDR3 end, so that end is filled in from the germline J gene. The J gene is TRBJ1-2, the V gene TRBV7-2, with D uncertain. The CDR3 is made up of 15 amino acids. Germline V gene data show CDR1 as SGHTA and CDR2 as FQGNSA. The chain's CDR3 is CASSLTLAALYDYTF. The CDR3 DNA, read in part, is TGTGCCAGCAGCTTAACTCTAGCGGCGCTCTACGAC. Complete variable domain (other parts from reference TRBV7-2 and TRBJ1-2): GAGVSQSPSNKVTEKGKDVELRCDPISGHTALYWYRQSLGQGLEFLIYFQGNSAPDKSGLPSDRFSAERTGGSVSTLTIQRTQQEDSAVYLCASSLTLAALYDYTFGSGTRLTVV.

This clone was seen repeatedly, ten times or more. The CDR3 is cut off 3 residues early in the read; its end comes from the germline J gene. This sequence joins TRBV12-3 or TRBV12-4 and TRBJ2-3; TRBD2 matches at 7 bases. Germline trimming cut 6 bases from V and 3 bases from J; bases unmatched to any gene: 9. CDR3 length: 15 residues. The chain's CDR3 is CASRTAGTMTDTQYF. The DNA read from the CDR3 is TGTGCCAGCAGAACCGCCGGGACTATGACAGATACG.

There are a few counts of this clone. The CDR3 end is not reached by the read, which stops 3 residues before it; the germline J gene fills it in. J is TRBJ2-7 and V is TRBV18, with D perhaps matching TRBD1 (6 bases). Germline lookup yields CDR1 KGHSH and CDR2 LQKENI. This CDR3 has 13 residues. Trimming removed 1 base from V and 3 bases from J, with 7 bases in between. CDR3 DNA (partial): TGTGCCAGCTCACCACAGGGGGTCTACGAG. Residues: CASSPQGVYE. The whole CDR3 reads CASSPQGVYEQYF.

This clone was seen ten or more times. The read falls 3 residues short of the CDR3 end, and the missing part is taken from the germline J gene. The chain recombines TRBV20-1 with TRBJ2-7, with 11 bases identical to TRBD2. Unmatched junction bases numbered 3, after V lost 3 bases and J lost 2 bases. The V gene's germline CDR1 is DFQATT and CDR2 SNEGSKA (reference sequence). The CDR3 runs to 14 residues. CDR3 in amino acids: CSASEGLAAYEQYF. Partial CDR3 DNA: TGCAGTGCTAGTGAGGGACTAGCGGCCTACGAG.

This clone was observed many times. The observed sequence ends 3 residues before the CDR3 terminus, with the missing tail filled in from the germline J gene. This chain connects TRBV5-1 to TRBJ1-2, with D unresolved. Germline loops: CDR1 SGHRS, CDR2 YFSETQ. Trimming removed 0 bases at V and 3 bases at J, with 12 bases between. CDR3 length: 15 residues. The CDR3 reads CASSLAPRVDYGYTF. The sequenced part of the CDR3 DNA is TGCGCCAGCAGCTTGGCCCCCCGGGTTGACTATGGC.

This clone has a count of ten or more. The sequenced part of the CDR3 DNA is TGTGCCAGCAGCTTGAGGCTAGTAAATGAG. Amino acid sequence: CASSLRLVNE. The complete CDR3 protein is CASSLRLVNEQFF. The genes are TRBV5-4 and TRBJ2-1, with D hard to call. The read is 3 residues too short to cover the CDR3 end, so that end is filled in from the germline J gene. From germline, CDR1 is SGHNT and CDR2 YYREEE (reference sequence). The CDR3 is 13 amino acids. V was shortened by 1 base and J by 7 bases, with 9 bases between the two germline ends. Filled out from reference TRBV5-4 and TRBJ2-1, the complete variable domain reads ETGVTQSPTHLIKTRGQQVTLRCSSQSGHNTVSWYQQALGQGPQFIFQYYREEENGRGNFPPRFSGLQFPNYSSELNVNALELDDSALYLCASSLRLVNEQFFGPGTRLTVL.

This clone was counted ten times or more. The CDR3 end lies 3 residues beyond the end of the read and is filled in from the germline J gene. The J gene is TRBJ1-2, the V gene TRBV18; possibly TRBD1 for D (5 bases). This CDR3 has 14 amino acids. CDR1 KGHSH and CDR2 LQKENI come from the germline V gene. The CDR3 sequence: CASSPLPTGEGYTF. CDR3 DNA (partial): TGTGCCAGCTCACCACTCCCGACGGGGGAAGGC.

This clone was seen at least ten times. The sequenced part of the CDR3 DNA is TGTGCCAGCAGCTTGGCCGGGACAGGGGCCTACGAG. This gives the protein CASSLAGTGAYE. The entire CDR3 reads CASSLAGTGAYEQYF. The chain is built from TRBV5-4 and TRBJ2-7, with 10 bases that match TRBD1. The read is 3 residues too short to cover the CDR3 end, so that end is filled in from the germline J gene. Trimming at V came to 0 bases and at J to 2 bases, leaving 2 bases not matched to a gene. The germline CDR1 and CDR2 sequences are SGHNT and YYREEE (reference sequence). This CDR3 region has 15 residues.

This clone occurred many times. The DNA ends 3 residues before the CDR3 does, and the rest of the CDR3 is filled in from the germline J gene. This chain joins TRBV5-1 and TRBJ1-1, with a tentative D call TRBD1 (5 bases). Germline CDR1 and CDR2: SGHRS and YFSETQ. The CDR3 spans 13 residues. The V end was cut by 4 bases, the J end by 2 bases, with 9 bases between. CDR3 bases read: TGCGCCAGCAGCATAGACAGCAACACTGAA. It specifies CASSIDSNTE. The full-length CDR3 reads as CASSIDSNTEAFF.

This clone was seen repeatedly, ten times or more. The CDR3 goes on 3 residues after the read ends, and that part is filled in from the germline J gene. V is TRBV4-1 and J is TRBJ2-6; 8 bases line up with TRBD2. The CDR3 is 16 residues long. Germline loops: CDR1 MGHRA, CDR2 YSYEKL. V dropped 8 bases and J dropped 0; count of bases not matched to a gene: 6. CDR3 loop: CASGAGVVSGANVLTF. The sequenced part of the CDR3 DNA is TGCGCCAGCGGAGCGGGGGTAGTCTCTGGGGCCAACGTC.

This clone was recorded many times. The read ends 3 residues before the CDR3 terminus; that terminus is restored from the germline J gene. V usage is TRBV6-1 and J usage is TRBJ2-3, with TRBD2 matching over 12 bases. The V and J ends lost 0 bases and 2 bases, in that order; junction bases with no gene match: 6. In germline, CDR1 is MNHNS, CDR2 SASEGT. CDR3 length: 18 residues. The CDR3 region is CASSEAKGLAGFTDTQYF. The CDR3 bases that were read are TGTGCCAGCAGTGAAGCGAAGGGACTAGCGGGTTTCACAGATACG.

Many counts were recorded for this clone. The chain's CDR3 is CASSLRTGGLVEQFF. CDR3 bases read: TGTGCCAGCAGCTTAAGGACAGGGGGGTTAGTTGAG. The chain uses TRBV7-7 and TRBJ2-1; TRBD1 matches at 10 bases. The DNA ends 3 residues before the CDR3 does, and the rest of the CDR3 is filled in from the germline J gene. This CDR3 contains 15 residues. V was clipped by 2 bases and J by 9 bases; unmatched bases: 7. Per the germline V gene, CDR1 is SSHAT and CDR2 is FNYEAQ (reference sequence). Drawing the rest from reference TRBV7-7 and TRBJ2-1, the complete variable domain is GAGVSQSPRYKVTKRGQDVTLRCDPISSHATLYWYQQALGQGPEFLTYFNYEAQPDKSGLPSDRFSAERPEGSISTLTIQRTEQRDSAMYRCASSLRTGGLVEQFFGPGTRLTVL.

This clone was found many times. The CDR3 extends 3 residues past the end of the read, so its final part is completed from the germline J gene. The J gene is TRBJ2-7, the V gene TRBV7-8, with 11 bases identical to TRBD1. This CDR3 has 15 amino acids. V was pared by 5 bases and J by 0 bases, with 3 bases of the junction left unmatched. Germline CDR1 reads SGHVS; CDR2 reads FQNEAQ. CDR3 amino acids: CASSLGTGGSYEQYF. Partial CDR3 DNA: TGTGCCAGCAGCCTTGGGACAGGGGGCTCCTACGAG.

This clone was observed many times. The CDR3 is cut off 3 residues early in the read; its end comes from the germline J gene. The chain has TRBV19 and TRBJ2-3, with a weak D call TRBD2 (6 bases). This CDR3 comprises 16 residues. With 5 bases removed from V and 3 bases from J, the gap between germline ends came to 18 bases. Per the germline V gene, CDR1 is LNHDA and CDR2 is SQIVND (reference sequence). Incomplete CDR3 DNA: TGTGCCAGTAGTGTCCTAGCGTGGACGAGAACAGATACG. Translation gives CASSVLAWTRTDT. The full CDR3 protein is CASSVLAWTRTDTQYF. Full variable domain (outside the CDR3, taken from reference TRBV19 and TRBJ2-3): DGGITQSPKYLFRKEGQNVTLSCEQNLNHDAMYWYRQDPGQGLRLIYYSQIVNDFQKGDIAEGYSVSREKKESFPLTVTSAQKNPTAFYLCASSVLAWTRTDTQYFGPGTRLTVL.

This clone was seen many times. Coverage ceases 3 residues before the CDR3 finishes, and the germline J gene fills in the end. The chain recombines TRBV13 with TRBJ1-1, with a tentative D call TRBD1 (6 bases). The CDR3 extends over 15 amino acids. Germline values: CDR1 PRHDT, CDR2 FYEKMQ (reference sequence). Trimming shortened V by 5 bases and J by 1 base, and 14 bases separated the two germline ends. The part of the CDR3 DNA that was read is TGTGCCAGCAGCGCATTTACAGGGCGGAACACTGAA. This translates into CASSAFTGRNTE. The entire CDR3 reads CASSAFTGRNTEAFF.

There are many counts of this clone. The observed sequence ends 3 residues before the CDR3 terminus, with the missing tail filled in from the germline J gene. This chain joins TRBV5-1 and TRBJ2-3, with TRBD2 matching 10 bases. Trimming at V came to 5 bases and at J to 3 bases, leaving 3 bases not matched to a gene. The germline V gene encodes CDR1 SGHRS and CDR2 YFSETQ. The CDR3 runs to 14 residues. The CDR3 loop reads CASRAGGRTDTQYF. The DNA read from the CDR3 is TGCGCCAGCAGAGCGGGAGGGAGGACAGATACG.

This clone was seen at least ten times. This CDR3 reads CASSEMGTTTDTQYF. Partial CDR3 DNA: TGTGCCAGCAGTGAAATGGGGACTACCACAGATACG. This chain joins TRBV6-1 and TRBJ2-3; 7 bases are a match to TRBD2. The sequence runs out 3 residues before the end of the CDR3; the remainder is reconstructed from the germline J gene. CDR1 and CDR2 (germline): MNHNS, SASEGT. The CDR3 length is 15 residues. J gave up 2 bases and V 2 bases, and 4 bases lay outside the gene matches.

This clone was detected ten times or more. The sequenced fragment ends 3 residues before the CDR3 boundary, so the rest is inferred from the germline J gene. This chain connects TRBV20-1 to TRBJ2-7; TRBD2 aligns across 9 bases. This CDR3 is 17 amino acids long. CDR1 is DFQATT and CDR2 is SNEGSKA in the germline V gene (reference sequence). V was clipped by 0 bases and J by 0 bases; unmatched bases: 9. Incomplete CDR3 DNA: TGCAGTGCTAGAGATCGGCTAGCGGGATCGGCCTCCTACGAG. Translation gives CSARDRLAGSASYE. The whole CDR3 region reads CSARDRLAGSASYEQYF.

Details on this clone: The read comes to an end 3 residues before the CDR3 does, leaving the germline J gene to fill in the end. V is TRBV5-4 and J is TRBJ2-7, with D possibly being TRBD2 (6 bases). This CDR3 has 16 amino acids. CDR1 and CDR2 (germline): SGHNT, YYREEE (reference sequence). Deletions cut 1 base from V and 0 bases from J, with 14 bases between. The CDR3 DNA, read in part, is TGTGCCAGCAGCTTGATGGTCGGGGGAAGCTCCTACGAG. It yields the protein CASSLMVGGSSYE. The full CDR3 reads CASSLMVGGSSYEQYF.

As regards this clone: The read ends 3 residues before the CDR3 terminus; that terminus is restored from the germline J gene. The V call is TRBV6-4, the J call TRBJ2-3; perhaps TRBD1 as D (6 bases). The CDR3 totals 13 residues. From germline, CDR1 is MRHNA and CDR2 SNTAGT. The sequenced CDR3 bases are TGTGCCAGCGAACAGGGTTTCCAAGAGACG. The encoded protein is CASEQGFQET. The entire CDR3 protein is CASEQGFQETQYF.